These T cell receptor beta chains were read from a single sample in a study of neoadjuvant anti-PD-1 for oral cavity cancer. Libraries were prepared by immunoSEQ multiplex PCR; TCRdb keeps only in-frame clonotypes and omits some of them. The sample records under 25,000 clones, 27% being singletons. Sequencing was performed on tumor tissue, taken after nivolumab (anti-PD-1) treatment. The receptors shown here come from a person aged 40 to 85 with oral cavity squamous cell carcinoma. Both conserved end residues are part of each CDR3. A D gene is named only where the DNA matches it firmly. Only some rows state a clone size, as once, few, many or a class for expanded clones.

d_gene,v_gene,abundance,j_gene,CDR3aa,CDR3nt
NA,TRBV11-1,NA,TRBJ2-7,CASSGGRSYEQYF,TGTGCCAGCAGCGGGGGTAGGTCCTACGAGCAGTACTTC
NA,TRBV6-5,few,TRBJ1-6,CASSSGGGQLSSPLHF,TGTGCCAGCAGTTCGGGCGGGGGGCAATTAAGTTCACCCCTCCACTTT
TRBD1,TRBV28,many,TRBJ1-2,CASSSSGTGGIYGYTF,TGTGCCAGCAGCTCCAGCGGGACAGGGGGCATCTATGGCTACACCTTC
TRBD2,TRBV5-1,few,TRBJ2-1,CASSGSTSGGNNEQFF,TGCGCCAGCAGCGGGTCGACTAGCGGGGGAAACAATGAGCAGTTCTTC
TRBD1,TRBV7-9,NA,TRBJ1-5,CASSPMGQGDQPQHF,TGTGCCAGCAGCCCCATGGGACAGGGGGACCAGCCCCAGCATTTT
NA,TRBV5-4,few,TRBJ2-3,CASSLAVGSRTDTQYF,TGTGCCAGCAGCTTGGCGGTAGGTAGCCGCACAGATACGCAGTATTTT
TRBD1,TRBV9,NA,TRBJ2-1,CASSVGDRVTNEQFF,TGTGCCAGCAGCGTAGGGGACAGGGTAACGAATGAGCAGTTCTTC
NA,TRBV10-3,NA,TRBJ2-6,CAISASGANVLTF,TGTGCCATCAGTGCCTCTGGGGCCAACGTCCTGACTTTC
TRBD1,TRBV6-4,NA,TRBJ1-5,CASSGTGLRGDQPQHF,TGTGCCAGCAGCGGGACAGGCCTTAGAGGGGATCAGCCCCAGCATTTT
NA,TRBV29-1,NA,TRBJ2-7,CSVDRASYEQYF,TGCAGCGTTGACAGGGCCTCCTACGAGCAGTACTTC
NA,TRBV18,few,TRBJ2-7,CASSPRDKISYEQYF,TGTGCCAGCTCACCAAGGGACAAGATTTCCTACGAGCAGTACTTC
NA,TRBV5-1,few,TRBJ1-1,CASSLTRNIFSEAFF,TGCGCCAGCAGCTTGACTCGGAATATTTTCTCTGAAGCTTTCTTT
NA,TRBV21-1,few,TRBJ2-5,CARPSQDRSQETQYF,TGTGCCCGCCCCTCACAGGACAGGAGCCAAGAGACCCAGTACTTC
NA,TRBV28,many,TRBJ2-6,CASSQLITGANVLTF,TGTGCCAGCAGCCAACTGATTACTGGGGCCAACGTCCTGACTTTC
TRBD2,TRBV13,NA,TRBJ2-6,CASSSGLANSGANVLTF,TGTGCCAGCAGCTCCGGACTAGCGAACTCTGGGGCCAACGTCCTGACTTTC
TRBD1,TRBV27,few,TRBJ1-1,CASSLGVQGRTEAFF,TGTGCCAGCAGTTTAGGTGTACAGGGGAGAACTGAAGCTTTCTTT
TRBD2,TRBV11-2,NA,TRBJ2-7,CASSFPGLQREQYF,TGTGCCAGCAGCTTTCCGGGACTACAGCGGGAGCAGTACTTC
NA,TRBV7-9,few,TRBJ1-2,CASSARREQYGYTF,TGTGCCAGCAGCGCCCGGCGGGAGCAATATGGCTACACCTTC
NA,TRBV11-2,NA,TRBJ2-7,CASSLWRGNEQYF,TGTGCCAGCAGCTTATGGAGGGGGAACGAGCAGTACTTC
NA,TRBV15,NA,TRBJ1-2,CATSRDRGAEGYTF,TGTGCCACCAGCAGAGATCGGGGGGCGGAAGGCTACACCTTC
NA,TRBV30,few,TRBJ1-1,CAWSRQGHLNTEAFF,TGTGCCTGGAGTCGTCAAGGACACCTGAACACTGAAGCTTTCTTT
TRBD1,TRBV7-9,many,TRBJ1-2,CASSTGQGAVGYTF,TGTGCCAGCAGCACGGGACAGGGGGCGGTTGGCTACACCTTC
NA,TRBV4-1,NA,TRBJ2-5,CASSQDEARRGAQYF,TGCGCCAGCAGCCAAGATGAGGCACGCCGCGGGGCCCAGTACTTC
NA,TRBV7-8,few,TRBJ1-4,CASSFGGAGANEKLFF,TGTGCCAGCAGCTTTGGAGGGGCAGGGGCTAATGAAAAACTGTTTTTT
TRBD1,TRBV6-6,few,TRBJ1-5,CASSYSPATGAQPQHF,TGTGCCAGCAGTTACTCTCCTGCGACAGGGGCGCAGCCCCAGCATTTT
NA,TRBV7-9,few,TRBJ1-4,CASSLASGPNEKLFF,TGTGCCAGCAGTCTCGCCAGCGGACCTAATGAAAAACTGTTTTTT
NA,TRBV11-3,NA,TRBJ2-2,CASRGEWTGELFF,TGTGCCAGCAGGGGTGAATGGACCGGGGAGCTGTTTTTT
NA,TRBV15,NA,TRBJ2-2,CATSRSPGDTGELFF,TGTGCCACCAGCAGATCCCCGGGGGACACCGGGGAGCTGTTTTTT